The 22 T cell receptor beta chains given below trace back to one sample, sequenced in a study of blood T cell repertoires in COVID-19. Generated by immunoSEQ multiplex PCR, the TCRdb table keeps only in-frame clones and is missing some. Of some 170,000 clones listed, roughly 89% are singletons. Sequencing was carried out using peripheral blood. The receptors here all came from a woman in her 70s with COVID-19, enrolled during active disease.

The chain joins TRBV3-1 (or the pseudogene TRBV3-2) to TRBJ2-5, with D unresolved. Germline V gene lookup returns CDR1 LGHDT and CDR2 YNNKEL (reference sequence). Trimming cost V 0 bases and J 4 bases, with 12 bases left between them. The CDR3 extends over 15 amino acids. CDR3 bases: TGTGCCAGCAGCCAAGATCCGGGTTCGATAGAGACCCAGTACTTC. Its translation: CASSQDPGSIETQYF.

V gene TRBV24-1 combines with J gene TRBJ2-1; TRBD1 matches at 8 bases. This CDR3 has 16 amino acids. CDR1 is KGHDR and CDR2 is SFDVKD in the germline V gene. V lost 4 bases and J lost 3; bases outside the gene matches: 7. CDR3 region: CATSDLDRGGYNEQFF. DNA for the CDR3: TGTGCCACCAGTGACCTCGACAGGGGTGGCTACAATGAGCAGTTCTTC.

The chain uses TRBV5-1 and TRBJ1-4; D is unclear. CDR3 length: 16 residues. Germline V gene data show CDR1 as SGHRS and CDR2 as YFSETQ. Trimming pared 0 bases from V and 8 bases from J, leaving 17 bases between. CDR3 DNA sequence: TGCGCCAGCAGCTTGGGATTGAGTCCCGATGTGGAAAAACTGTTTTTT. This sequence encodes CASSLGLSPDVEKLFF.

The DNA of the CDR3 is TGCAGTGCTAGTGTAGGACTAGCGGGAGTCGATACGCAGTATTTT. This gives the protein CSASVGLAGVDTQYF. The V and J genes are TRBV20-1 and TRBJ2-3, with 13 nucleotides matching TRBD2. V lost 3 bases, J lost 6 bases, and 6 bases stayed unmatched. The CDR3 contains 15 residues. CDR1 and CDR2 from the germline V gene are DFQATT and SNEGSKA (reference sequence).

This clone was found a few times. The chain recombines TRBV6-5 with TRBJ2-7, with 9 bases matching TRBD1. Germline V lookup: CDR1 MNHEY, CDR2 SVGAGI. The length of the CDR3 is 14 residues. J was trimmed by 2 bases and V by 6 bases; bases with no gene match: 5. CDR3 residues: CASRGGQGTYEQYF. Written as DNA, the CDR3 is TGTGCCAGCAGAGGGGGACAGGGAACCTACGAGCAGTACTTC.

This sequence joins TRBV3-1 (or the pseudogene TRBV3-2) and TRBJ2-7; a weak D match, TRBD1 (7 bases). The CDR3 has 15 amino acids. The germline V gene encodes CDR1 LGHDT and CDR2 YNNKEL (reference sequence). V lost 1 base and J 3 bases, leaving 13 bases between the germline ends. CDR3 nucleotide sequence: TGTGCCAGCAGCCAAGGGTTCAGGGGGGTCTACGAGCAGTACTTC. The encoded protein is CASSQGFRGVYEQYF.

This clone was counted once. The chain uses TRBV5-6 and TRBJ1-1, with 8 bases lining up with TRBD1. Germline V CDR1 and CDR2: SGHDT, YYEEEE. This CDR3 has 15 residues. V was pared by 0 bases and J by 3 bases, with 4 bases of the junction left unmatched. The CDR3 sequence is CASSLGGRGHTEAFF. The DNA for the CDR3 is TGTGCCAGCAGCTTGGGTGGCAGGGGGCACACTGAAGCTTTCTTT. Filled out from reference TRBV5-6 and TRBJ1-1, the complete variable domain reads DAGVTQSPTHLIKTRGQQVTLRCSPKSGHDTVSWYQQALGQGPQFIFQYYEEEERQRGNFPDRFSGHQFPNYSSELNVNALLLGDSALYLCASSLGGRGHTEAFFGQGTRLTVV.

This chain connects TRBV3-1 (or the pseudogene TRBV3-2) to TRBJ1-4, with 9 nucleotides matching TRBD1. The germline V gene has CDR1 LGHDT and CDR2 YNNKEL (reference sequence). This CDR3 has 14 amino acids. V shed 4 bases, J shed 6 bases, and the junction held 3 bases outside the gene matches. The DNA for the CDR3 is TGTGCCAGCAGCCTTGGGGACAGGGATGAAAAACTGTTTTTT. Its translation is CASSLGDRDEKLFF.

The rearrangement links TRBV10-3 to TRBJ2-3, with 9 positions matching TRBD2. V trimming: 0 bases; J trimming: 1 base; junction bases outside the gene matches: 5. The CDR3 is 17 amino acids. Germline loops: CDR1 ENHRY, CDR2 SYGVKD. The CDR3 sequence is CAISESRVAGGTDTQYF. The CDR3 nucleotides are TGTGCCATCAGTGAGTCGAGGGTAGCGGGAGGCACAGATACGCAGTATTTT.

The rearrangement links TRBV7-2 to TRBJ2-1; D is uncertain. The V gene lost 1 base and the J gene lost 6 bases, with 13 bases spanning the gap. Germline CDR1 SGHTA, CDR2 FQGNSA. This CDR3 has 15 residues. CDR3 region: CASSLVVAVGNEQFF. In DNA, the CDR3 is TGTGCCAGCAGCTTAGTTGTGGCAGTTGGCAATGAGCAGTTCTTC.

The chain couples TRBV27 to TRBJ1-5; D unclear. Germline V gene data show CDR1 as MNHEY and CDR2 as SMNVEV (reference sequence). The CDR3 covers 13 residues. V lost 2 bases and J 4 bases, leaving 6 bases between the germline ends. The CDR3 sequence: CASSLRENQPQHF. CDR3 DNA: TGTGCCAGCAGTTTACGAGAGAATCAGCCCCAGCATTTT.

This clone was found once. V and J are TRBV7-2 and TRBJ1-5; 10 nucleotides align to TRBD1. With 1 base clipped from V and 6 bases from J, the junction kept 3 bases outside the gene matches. Germline V lookup: CDR1 SGHTA, CDR2 FQGNSA. CDR3 length: 15 amino acids. This chain's CDR3 is CASSLGQGAFQPQHF. The CDR3 DNA reads as TGTGCCAGCAGCTTAGGACAGGGGGCTTTTCAGCCCCAGCATTTT.

V and J are TRBV28 and TRBJ2-7; TRBD1 is a possible D gene (6 bases). V was trimmed by 3 bases and J by 0 bases, leaving 9 bases between them. This CDR3 has 14 amino acids. From germline, CDR1 is MDHEN and CDR2 SYDVKM. CDR3 in DNA: TGTGCCAGCAGTTTTGGGGGCCGCTCCTACGAGCAGTACTTC. This gives the protein CASSFGGRSYEQYF. Looking up the rest from reference TRBV28 and TRBJ2-7 gives the full variable domain: DVKVTQSSRYLVKRTGEKVFLECVQDMDHENMFWYRQDPGLGLRLIYFSYDVKMKEKGDIPEGYSVSREKKERFSLILESASTNQTSMYLCASSFGGRSYEQYFGPGTRLTVT.

This sequence joins TRBV5-6 and TRBJ1-2, with D possibly matching TRBD1 (5 bases). Trimming removed 4 bases from V and 5 bases from J, with 18 bases in between. Germline values: CDR1 SGHDT, CDR2 YYEEEE. The CDR3 loop spans 15 amino acids. CDR3 nucleotides: TGTGCCAGCAGCCCGAGACCTGGGGGGAGTTATGGCTACACCTTC. It codes for CASSPRPGGSYGYTF.

The chain couples TRBV5-1 to TRBJ1-6; 7 bases fit TRBD1. The CDR3 spans 14 residues. Germline-derived CDR1 and CDR2 are SGHRS and YFSETQ. Trimming cost V 4 bases and J 7 bases; bases outside gene matches: 5. CDR3 sequence: CASSPGTENSPLHF. In nucleotides, the CDR3 is TGCGCCAGCAGCCCCGGGACAGAGAATTCACCCCTCCACTTT.

V and J are TRBV18 and TRBJ2-5, with TRBD1 as a possible D gene (5 bases). V dropped 0 bases and J dropped 4 bases, with 12 bases sitting between them. Germline V gene data show CDR1 as KGHSH and CDR2 as LQKENI. This CDR3 region has 15 residues. The CDR3 nucleotides read TGTGCCAGCTCACCACCGTCTAACCAGGGAGAGACCCAGTACTTC. Its protein is CASSPPSNQGETQYF.

The chain couples TRBV6-5 to TRBJ1-2; D gene ambiguous. Trimming cost V 0 bases and J 5 bases, with 13 bases left between them. Per germline, CDR1 MNHEY and CDR2 SVGAGI. CDR3 length equals 15 residues. Written as DNA, the CDR3 is TGTGCCAGCAGTTACTCGACCTCCGGGTTTTATGGCTACACCTTC. It yields the protein CASSYSTSGFYGYTF.

The CDR3 spells CASSRREEQFF. The CDR3 DNA follows: TGTGCCAGTAGTCGGCGGGAAGAGCAGTTCTTC. V and J are TRBV19 and TRBJ2-1, with TRBD2 as a possible D gene (6 bases). V was clipped by 5 bases and J by 10 bases, with 9 bases between them. The CDR3 runs to 11 residues. Germline V gives CDR1 LNHDA, CDR2 SQIVND (reference sequence).

The chain links TRBV19 to TRBJ1-1; D is unclear. Between the trimmed V and J ends, which lost 5 bases and 0 bases, there was a span of 7 bases. CDR1 is LNHDA and CDR2 is SQIVND in the germline V gene (reference sequence). CDR3 length: 13 amino acids. The CDR3: CASSVSMNTEAFF. Written as DNA, the CDR3 is TGTGCCAGTAGTGTATCTATGAACACTGAAGCTTTCTTT.

This clone was observed once. The chain links TRBV5-1 to TRBJ2-1; 9 bases align to TRBD1. The CDR3 is 14 residues long. The V and J ends lost 4 bases and 7 bases, in that order; junction bases with no gene match: 6. Germline CDR1 and CDR2: SGHRS and YFSETQ. Here the CDR3 DNA reads TGCGCCAGCAGCCTTCGACAGGGGGGGAATGAGCAGTTCTTC. It specifies CASSLRQGGNEQFF.

The V and J genes are TRBV5-1 and TRBJ2-3, with 9 bases lining up with TRBD2. The CDR3 contains 16 residues. Germline assignment: CDR1 SGHRS and CDR2 YFSETQ. Unmatched junction bases numbered 6, after V lost 4 bases and J lost 0 bases. The CDR3 nucleotides are TGCGCCAGCAGCCACGGACTAGCGACTAGCACAGATACGCAGTATTTT. Its translation: CASSHGLATSTDTQYF.

The chain's CDR3 is CASSLTGGSTGELFF. The CDR3 DNA reads as TGTGCCAGCAGCTTAACGGGGGGGAGCACCGGGGAGCTGTTTTTT. The chain couples TRBV7-3 to TRBJ2-2, with TRBD2 identical over 7 bases. The CDR3 covers 15 residues. The V gene's germline CDR1 is SGHTA and CDR2 FQGTGA. J was trimmed by 4 bases and V by 0 bases; bases with no gene match: 2.